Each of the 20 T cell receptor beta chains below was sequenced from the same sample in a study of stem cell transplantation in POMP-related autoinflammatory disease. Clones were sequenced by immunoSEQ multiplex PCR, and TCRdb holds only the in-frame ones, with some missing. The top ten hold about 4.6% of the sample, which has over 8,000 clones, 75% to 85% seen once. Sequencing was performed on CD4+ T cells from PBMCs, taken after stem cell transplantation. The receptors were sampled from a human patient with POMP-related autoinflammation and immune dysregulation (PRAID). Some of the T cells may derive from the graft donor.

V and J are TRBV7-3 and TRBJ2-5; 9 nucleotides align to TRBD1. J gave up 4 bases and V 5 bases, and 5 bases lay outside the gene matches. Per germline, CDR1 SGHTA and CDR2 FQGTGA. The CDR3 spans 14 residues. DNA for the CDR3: TGTGCCAGCAGCCCACAGGGGGCGCGAGAGACCCAGTACTTC. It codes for CASSPQGARETQYF.

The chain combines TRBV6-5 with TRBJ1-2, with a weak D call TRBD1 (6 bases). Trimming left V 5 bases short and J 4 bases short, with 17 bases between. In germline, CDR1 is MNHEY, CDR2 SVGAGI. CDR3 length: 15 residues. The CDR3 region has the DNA TGTGCCAGCAGTACGACGACAGGAGGGGGCTATGGCTACACCTTC. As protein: CASSTTTGGGYGYTF.

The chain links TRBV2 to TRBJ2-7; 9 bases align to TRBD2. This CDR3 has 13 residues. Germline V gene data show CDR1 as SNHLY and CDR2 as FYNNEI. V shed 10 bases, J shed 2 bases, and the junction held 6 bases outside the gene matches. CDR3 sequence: CATRLAGAYEQYF. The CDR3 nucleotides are TGTGCCACCCGTTTAGCGGGGGCCTACGAGCAGTACTTC.

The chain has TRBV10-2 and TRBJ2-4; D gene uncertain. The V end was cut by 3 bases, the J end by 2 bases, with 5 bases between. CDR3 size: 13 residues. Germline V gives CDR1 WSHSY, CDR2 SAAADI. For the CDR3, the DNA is TGCGCCAGCAGTGAAGTACCCAAAAACATTCAGTACTTC. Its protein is CASSEVPKNIQYF.

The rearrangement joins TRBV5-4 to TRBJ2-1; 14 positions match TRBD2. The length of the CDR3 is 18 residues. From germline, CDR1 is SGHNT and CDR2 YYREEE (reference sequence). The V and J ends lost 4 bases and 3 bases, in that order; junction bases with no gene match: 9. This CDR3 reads CASSIGTSGSIYYNEQFF. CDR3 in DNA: TGTGCCAGCAGCATAGGGACTAGCGGGAGTATTTACTACAATGAGCAGTTCTTC.

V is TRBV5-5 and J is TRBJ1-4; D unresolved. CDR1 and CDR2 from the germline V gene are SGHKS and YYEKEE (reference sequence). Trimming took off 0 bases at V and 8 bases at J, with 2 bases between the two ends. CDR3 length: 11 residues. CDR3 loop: CASSLAEKLFF. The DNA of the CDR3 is TGTGCCAGCAGCTTGGCGGAAAAACTGTTTTTT.

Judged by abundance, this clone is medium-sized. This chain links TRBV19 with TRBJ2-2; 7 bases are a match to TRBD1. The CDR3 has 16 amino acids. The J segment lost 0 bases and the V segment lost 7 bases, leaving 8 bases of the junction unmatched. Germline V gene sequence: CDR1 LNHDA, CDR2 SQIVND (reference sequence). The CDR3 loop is CASIRTGVPNTGELFF. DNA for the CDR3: TGTGCCAGTATTCGAACAGGGGTTCCGAACACCGGGGAGCTGTTTTTT.

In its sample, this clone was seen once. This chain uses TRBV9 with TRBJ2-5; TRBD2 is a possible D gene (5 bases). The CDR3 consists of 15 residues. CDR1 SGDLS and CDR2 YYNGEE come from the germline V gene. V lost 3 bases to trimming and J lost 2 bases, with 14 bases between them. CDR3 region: CASSAGLGYQETQYF. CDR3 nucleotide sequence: TGTGCCAGCAGCGCGGGGTTAGGGTATCAAGAGACCCAGTACTTC.

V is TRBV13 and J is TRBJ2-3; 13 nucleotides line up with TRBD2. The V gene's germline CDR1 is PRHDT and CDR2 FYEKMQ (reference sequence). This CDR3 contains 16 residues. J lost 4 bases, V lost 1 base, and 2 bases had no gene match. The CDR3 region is CASSLATSGRSDTQYF. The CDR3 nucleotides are TGTGCCAGCAGCTTAGCGACTAGCGGGAGGTCAGATACGCAGTATTTT.

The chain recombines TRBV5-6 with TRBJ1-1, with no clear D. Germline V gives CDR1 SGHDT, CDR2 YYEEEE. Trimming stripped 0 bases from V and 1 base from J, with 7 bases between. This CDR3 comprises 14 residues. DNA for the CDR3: TGTGCCAGCAGCTTGGAGGATCCGAACACTGAAGCTTTCTTT. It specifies CASSLEDPNTEAFF.

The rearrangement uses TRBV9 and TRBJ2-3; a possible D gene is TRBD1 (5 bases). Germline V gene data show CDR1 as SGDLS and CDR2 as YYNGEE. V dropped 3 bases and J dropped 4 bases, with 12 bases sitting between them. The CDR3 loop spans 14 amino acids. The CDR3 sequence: CASSARPGSDTQYF. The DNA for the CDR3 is TGTGCCAGCAGCGCCCGACCAGGGTCAGATACGCAGTATTTT.

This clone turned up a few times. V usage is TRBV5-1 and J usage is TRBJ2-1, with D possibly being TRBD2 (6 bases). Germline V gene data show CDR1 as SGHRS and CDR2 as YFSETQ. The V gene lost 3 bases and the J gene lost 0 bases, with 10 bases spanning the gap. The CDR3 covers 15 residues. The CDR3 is CASSSDGSSYNEQFF. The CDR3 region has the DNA TGCGCCAGCAGCTCAGACGGGAGCTCCTACAATGAGCAGTTCTTC.

CDR3 in DNA: TGTGCCAGCAGTTTGGGGAGGACAGATACGCAGTATTTT. As protein: CASSLGRTDTQYF. The chain couples TRBV12-3 or TRBV12-4 to TRBJ2-3, with D tentatively TRBD2 (6 bases). There are 13 residues in the CDR3. The V and J ends lost 3 bases and 3 bases respectively, with 7 bases between them.

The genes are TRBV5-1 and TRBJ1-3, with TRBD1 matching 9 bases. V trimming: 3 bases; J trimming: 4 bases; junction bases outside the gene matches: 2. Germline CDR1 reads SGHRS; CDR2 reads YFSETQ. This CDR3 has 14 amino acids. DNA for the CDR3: TGCGCCAGCAGCTCCGGGACAGGGGGAAACACCATATATTTT. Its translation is CASSSGTGGNTIYF. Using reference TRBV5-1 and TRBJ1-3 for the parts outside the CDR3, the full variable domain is KAGVTQTPRYLIKTRGQQVTLSCSPISGHRSVSWYQQTPGQGLQFLFEYFSETQRNKGNFPGRFSGRQFSNSRSEMNVSTLELGDSALYLCASSSGTGGNTIYFGEGSWLTVV.

This CDR3 is CASSTRTGGPYNEQFF. For the CDR3, the DNA is TGTGCCAGTAGTACCCGTACAGGGGGCCCATACAATGAGCAGTTCTTC. The rearrangement links TRBV19 to TRBJ2-1, with 9 positions matching TRBD1. V lost 4 bases and J lost 4; bases outside the gene matches: 8. CDR1 is LNHDA and CDR2 is SQIVND in the germline V gene (reference sequence). The CDR3 loop spans 16 amino acids.

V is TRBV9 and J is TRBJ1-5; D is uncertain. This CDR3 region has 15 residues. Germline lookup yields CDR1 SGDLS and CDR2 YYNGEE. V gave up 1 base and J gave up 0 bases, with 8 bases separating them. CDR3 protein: CASSVQGDSNQPQHF. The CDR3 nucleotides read TGTGCCAGCAGCGTACAAGGAGATAGCAATCAGCCCCAGCATTTT.

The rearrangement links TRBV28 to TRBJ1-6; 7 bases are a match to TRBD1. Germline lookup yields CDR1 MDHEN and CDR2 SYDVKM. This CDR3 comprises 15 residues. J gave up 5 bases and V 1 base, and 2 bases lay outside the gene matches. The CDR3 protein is CASSLFQGDNSPLHF. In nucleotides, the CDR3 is TGTGCCAGCAGTTTATTCCAGGGGGATAATTCACCCCTCCACTTT.

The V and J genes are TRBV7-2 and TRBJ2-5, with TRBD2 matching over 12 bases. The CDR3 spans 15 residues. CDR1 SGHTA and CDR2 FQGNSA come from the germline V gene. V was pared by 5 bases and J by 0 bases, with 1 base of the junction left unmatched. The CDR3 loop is CASSTSGRYQETQYF. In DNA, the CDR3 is TGTGCCAGCAGCACTAGCGGGAGGTACCAAGAGACCCAGTACTTC.

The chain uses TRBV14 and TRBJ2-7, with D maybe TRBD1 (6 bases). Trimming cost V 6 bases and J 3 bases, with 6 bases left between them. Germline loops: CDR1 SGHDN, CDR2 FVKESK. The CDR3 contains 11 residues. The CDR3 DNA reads TGTGCCAGCAGACAGGGCTACGAGCAGTACTTC. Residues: CASRQGYEQYF.

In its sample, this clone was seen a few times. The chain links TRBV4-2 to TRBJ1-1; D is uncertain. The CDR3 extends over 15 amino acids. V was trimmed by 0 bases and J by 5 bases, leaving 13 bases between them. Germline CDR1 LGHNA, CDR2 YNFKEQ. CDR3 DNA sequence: TGTGCCAGCAGCCAAGATAGATCCGGGGTAACTGAAGCTTTCTTT. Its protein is CASSQDRSGVTEAFF.